This T cell receptor beta chain derives from a study of human T cells and chemical hapten exposure. About the research overall: Cases of alopecia areata, totalis or universalis occurred in a predominantly female patient group. TCR yields differed between samples (mainly from small differences in pooled library volume). Whole-study results and caveats: Relative to control repertoires, expanded TCRs gave rise to significantly more large CDR3 similarity clusters.

This clonotype was observed a single time. Its antigen is unidentified. TCRdb recomputed calls from the RACE reads with MiXCR, one row per CDR3 protein. The sample includes under 400,000 distinct CDR3 sequences, 4.5% to 6% of them seen just once. Time point defined: pre-sensitization, week 0. Specified treatment: therapeutic diphenylcyclopropenone sensitization with weekly scalp DPC. This sequence was found in a woman in her forties or fifties with alopecia areata. Some clones in this sample may be carry-over from other donors' samples. The sequenced sample was whole blood, obtained in connection with sensitization to the hapten diphenylcyclopropenone (DPC).

The CDR3 is CASSPPEAEWRHIQYF. In nucleotides, the CDR3 is TGTGCCAGCAGTCCCCCCGAGGCCGAATGGAGGCACATTCAGTACTTC. This chain uses TRBV27 with TRBJ2-4; possibly TRBD2 for D (5 bases). This CDR3 comprises 16 residues. The V and J ends lost 5 bases and 8 bases respectively, with 22 bases between them. Per germline, CDR1 MNHEY and CDR2 SMNVEV (reference sequence).